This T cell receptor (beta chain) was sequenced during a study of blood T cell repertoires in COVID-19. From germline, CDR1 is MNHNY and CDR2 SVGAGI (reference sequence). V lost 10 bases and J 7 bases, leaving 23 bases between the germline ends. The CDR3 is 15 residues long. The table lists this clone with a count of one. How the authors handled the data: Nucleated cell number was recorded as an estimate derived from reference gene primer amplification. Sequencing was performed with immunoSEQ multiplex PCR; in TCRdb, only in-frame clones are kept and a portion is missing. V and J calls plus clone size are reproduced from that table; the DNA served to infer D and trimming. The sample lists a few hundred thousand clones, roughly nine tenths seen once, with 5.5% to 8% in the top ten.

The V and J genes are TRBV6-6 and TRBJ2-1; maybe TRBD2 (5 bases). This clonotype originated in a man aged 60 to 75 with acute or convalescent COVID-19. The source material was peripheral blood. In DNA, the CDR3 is TGTGCCACCCACTCAGAGAGTCGGGGAACAAATGAGCAGTTCTTC. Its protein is CATHSESRGTNEQFF.